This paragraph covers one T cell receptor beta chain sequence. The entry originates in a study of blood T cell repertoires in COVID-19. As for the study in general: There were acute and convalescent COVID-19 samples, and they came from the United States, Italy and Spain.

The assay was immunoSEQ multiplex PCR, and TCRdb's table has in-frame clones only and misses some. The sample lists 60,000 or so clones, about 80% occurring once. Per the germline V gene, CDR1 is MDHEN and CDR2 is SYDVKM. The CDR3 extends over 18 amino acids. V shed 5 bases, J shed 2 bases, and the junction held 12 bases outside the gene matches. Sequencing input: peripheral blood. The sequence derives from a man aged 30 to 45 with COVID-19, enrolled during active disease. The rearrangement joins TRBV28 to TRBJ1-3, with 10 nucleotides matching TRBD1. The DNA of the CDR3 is TGTGCCAGCAGTCCCGGGACAGGGGACCCCTCTACTGGAAACACCATATATTTT. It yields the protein CASSPGTGDPSTGNTIYF.